This T cell receptor (beta chain) came from a study of cytomegalovirus exposure and HLA in healthy donors. The study, taken as a whole, reports: Subsequent analysis of the approximately 110 validation repertoires found a tendency for first-cohort TCR clusters to co-occur. Some TCR beta chains (over 150 of them) were listed as cytomegalovirus-associated.

Trimming removed 5 bases from V and 1 base from J; junction bases left unmatched: 9. The length of the CDR3 is 16 residues. Germline-derived CDR1 and CDR2 are SGHTA and FQGNSA. The assay was immunoSEQ multiplex PCR, and TCRdb's table has in-frame clones only and misses some. The repertoire includes 140,000 or so clones, about 87% of them detected once, and 4.5% sits in the top ten. This clone appeared once. What it recognizes is unknown. The TCR sequence derives from a man younger than 35 in good health and CMV-seropositive. The chain has TRBV7-2 and TRBJ1-1; 8 bases are shared with TRBD1. The sequenced sample consisted of PBMCs. CDR3 residues: CASSPRAGGANTEAFF. The CDR3, as DNA: TGTGCCAGCAGCCCACGAGCAGGGGGCGCGAACACTGAAGCTTTCTTT. Full variable domain (remainder filled in from reference TRBV7-2 and TRBJ1-1): GAGVSQSPSNKVTEKGKDVELRCDPISGHTALYWYRQSLGQGLEFLIYFQGNSAPDKSGLPSDRFSAERTGGSVSTLTIQRTQQEDSAVYLCASSPRAGGANTEAFFGQGTRLTVV.